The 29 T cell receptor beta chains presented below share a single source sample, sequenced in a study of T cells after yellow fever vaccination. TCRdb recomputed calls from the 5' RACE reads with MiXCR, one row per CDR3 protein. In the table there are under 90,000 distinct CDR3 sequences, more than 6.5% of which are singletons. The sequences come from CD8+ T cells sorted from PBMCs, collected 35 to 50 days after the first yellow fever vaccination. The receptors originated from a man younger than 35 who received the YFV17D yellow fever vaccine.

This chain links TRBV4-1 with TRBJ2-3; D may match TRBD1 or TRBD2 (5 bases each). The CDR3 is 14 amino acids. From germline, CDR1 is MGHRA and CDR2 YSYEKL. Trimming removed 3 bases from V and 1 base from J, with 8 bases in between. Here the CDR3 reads CASSHLGGTDTQYF. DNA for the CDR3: TGCGCCAGCAGCCACCTGGGGGGCACAGATACGCAGTATTTT.

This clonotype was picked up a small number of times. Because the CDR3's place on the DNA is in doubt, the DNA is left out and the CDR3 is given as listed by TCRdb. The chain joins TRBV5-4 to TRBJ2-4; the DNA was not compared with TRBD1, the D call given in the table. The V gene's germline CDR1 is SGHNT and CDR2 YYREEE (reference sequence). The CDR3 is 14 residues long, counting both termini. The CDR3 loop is CASSFGPGENIQYF.

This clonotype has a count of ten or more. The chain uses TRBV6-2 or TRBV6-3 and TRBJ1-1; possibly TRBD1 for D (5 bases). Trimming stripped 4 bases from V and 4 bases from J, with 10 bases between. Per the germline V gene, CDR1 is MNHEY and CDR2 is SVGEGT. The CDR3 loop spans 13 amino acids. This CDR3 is CASSFRDRTEAFF. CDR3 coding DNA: TGTGCCAGCAGTTTCAGGGATCGCACTGAAGCTTTCTTT.

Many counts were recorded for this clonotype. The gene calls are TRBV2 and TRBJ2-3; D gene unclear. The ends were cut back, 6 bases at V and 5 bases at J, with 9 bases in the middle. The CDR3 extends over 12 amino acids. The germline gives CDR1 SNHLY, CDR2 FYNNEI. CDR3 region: CASSETGDTQYF. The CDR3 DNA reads TGTGCCAGCAGCGAGACTGGAGATACGCAGTATTTT. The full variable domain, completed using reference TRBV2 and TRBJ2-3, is EPEVTQTPSHQVTQMGQEVILRCVPISNHLYFYWYRQILGQKVEFLVSFYNNEISEKSEIFDDQFSVERPDGSNFTLKIRSTKLEDSAMYFCASSETGDTQYFGPGTRLTVL.

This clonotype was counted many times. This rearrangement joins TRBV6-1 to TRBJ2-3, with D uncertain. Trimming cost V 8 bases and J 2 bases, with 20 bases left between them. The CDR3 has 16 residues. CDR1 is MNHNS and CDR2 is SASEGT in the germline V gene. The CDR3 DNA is TGTGCCAGCCAAAACATACGGGCGAGTTACACAGATACGCAGTATTTT. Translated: CASQNIRASYTDTQYF.

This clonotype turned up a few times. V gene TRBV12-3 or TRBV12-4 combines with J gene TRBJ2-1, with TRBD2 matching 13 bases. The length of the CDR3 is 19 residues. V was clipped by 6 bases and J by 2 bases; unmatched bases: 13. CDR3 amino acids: CASSGPGTSGDYTYNEQFF. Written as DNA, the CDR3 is TGTGCCAGCAGCGGGCCCGGGACTAGCGGGGATTACACCTACAATGAGCAGTTCTTC.

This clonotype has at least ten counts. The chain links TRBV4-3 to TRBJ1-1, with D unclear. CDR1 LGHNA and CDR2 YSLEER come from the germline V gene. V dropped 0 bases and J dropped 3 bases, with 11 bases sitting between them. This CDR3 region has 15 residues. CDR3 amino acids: CASSQDQEGYTEAFF. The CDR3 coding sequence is TGCGCCAGCAGCCAAGATCAAGAGGGTTACACTGAAGCTTTCTTT.

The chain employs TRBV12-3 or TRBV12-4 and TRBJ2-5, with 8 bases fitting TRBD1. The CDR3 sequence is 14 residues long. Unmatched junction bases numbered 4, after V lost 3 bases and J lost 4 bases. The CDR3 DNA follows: TGTGCCAGCAGTTTCAGGGGGCAGAGAGAGACCCAGTACTTC. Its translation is CASSFRGQRETQYF.

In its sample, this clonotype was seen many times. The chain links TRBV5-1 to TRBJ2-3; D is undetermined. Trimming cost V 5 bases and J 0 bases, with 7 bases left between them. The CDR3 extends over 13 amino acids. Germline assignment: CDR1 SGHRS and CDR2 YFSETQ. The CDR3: CASSFQSTDTQYF. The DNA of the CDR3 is TGCGCCAGCAGTTTCCAGAGCACAGATACGCAGTATTTT.

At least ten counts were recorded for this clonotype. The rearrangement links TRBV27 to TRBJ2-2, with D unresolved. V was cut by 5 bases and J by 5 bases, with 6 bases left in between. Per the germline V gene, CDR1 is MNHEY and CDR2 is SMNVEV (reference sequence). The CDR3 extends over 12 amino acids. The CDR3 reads CASSLPTGELFF. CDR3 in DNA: TGTGCCAGCAGTCTCCCTACCGGGGAGCTGTTTTTT.

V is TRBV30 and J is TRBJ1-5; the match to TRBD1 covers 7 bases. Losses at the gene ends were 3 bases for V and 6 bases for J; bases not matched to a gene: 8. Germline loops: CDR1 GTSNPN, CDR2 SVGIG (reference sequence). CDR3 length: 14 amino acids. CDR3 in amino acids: CAWRNDRAGQPQHF. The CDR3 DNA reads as TGTGCCTGGAGGAACGACAGGGCGGGTCAGCCCCAGCATTTT.

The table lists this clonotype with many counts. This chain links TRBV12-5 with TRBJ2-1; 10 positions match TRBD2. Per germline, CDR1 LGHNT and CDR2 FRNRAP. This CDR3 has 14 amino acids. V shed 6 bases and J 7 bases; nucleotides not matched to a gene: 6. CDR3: CASGESGGGNEQFF. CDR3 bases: TGTGCTAGTGGAGAAAGCGGGGGGGGGAATGAGCAGTTCTTC. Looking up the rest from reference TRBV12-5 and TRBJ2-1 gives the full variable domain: DARVTQTPRHKVTEMGQEVTMRCQPILGHNTVFWYRQTMMQGLELLAYFRNRAPLDDSGMPKDRFSAEMPDATLATLKIQPSEPRDSAVYFCASGESGGGNEQFFGPGTRLTVL.

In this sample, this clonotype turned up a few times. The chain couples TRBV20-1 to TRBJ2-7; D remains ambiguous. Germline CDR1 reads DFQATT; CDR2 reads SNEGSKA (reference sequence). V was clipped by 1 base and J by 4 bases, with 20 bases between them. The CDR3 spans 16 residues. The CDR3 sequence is CSARASPPAHFYEQYV. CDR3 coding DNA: TGCAGTGCTAGAGCCTCCCCGCCCGCCCACTTTTACGAGCAGTACGTC.

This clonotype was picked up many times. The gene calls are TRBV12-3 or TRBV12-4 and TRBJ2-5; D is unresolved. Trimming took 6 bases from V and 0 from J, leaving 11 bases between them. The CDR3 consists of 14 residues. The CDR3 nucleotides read TGTGCCAGCAGACTCACTGTAGACCAAGAGACCCAGTACTTC. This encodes CASRLTVDQETQYF.

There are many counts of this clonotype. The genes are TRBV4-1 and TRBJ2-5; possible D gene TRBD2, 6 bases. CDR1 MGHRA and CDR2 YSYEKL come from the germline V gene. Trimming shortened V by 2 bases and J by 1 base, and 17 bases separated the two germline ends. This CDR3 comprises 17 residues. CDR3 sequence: CASSQTATRPPQETQYF. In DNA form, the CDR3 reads TGCGCCAGCAGCCAAACCGCGACTAGGCCACCCCAAGAGACCCAGTACTTC.

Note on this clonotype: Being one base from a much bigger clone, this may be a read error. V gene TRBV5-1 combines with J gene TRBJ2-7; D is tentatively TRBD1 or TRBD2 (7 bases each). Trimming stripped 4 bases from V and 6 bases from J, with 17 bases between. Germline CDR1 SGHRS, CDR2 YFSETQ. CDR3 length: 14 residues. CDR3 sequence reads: CASSPRGGPSEQYF. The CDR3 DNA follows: TGCGCCAGCAGCCCCAGGGGGGGCCCGTCCGAGCAGTACTTC.

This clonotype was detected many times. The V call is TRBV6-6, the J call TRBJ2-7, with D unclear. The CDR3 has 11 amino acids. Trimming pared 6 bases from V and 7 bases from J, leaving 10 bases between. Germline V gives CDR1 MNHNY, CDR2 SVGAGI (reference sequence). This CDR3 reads CASSLHREQYV. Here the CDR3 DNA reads TGTGCCAGCAGCCTCCATAGAGAGCAGTACGTC.

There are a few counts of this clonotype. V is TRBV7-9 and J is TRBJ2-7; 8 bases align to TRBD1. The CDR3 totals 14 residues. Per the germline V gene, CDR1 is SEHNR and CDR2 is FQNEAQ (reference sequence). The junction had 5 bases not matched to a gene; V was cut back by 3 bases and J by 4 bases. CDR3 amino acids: CASSFGGQGYEQYV. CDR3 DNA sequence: TGTGCCAGCAGCTTCGGTGGACAGGGATACGAGCAGTACGTC.

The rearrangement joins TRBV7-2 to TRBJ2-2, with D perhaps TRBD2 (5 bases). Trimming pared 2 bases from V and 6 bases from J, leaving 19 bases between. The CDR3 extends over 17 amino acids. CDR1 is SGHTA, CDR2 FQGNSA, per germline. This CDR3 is CASSLFGETSIAGELFF. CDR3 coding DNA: TGTGCCAGCAGCTTATTCGGGGAAACTAGTATTGCCGGGGAGCTGTTTTTT.

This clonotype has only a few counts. CDR3 protein: CASSPSQGTYEQYV. The CDR3 nucleotides are TGTGCCAGCAGTCCCAGCCAGGGAACCTACGAGCAGTACGTC. The chain has TRBV27 and TRBJ2-7; D possibly corresponds to TRBD1 (5 bases). In germline, CDR1 is MNHEY, CDR2 SMNVEV (reference sequence). V dropped 5 bases and J dropped 2 bases, with 13 bases sitting between them. CDR3 length: 14 amino acids.

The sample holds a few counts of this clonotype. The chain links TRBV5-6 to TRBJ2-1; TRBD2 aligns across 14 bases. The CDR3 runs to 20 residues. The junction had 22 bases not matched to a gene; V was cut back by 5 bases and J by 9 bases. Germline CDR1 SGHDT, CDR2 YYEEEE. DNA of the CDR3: TGTGCCAGCAGTTCCCCCGGGACTAGCGGGGGCCCTCTATTAGGATCTGAGCAGTTCTTC. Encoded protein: CASSSPGTSGGPLLGSEQFF. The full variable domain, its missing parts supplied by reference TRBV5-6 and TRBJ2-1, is DAGVTQSPTHLIKTRGQQVTLRCSPKSGHDTVSWYQQALGQGPQFIFQYYEEEERQRGNFPDRFSGHQFPNYSSELNVNALLLGDSALYLCASSSPGTSGGPLLGSEQFFGPGTRLTVL.

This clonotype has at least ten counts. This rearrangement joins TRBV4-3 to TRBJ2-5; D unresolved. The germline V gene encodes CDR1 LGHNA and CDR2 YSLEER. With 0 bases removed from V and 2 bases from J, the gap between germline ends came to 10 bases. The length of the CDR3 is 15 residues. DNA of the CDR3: TGCGCCAGCAGCCAAGATACGCTCCCTCAAGAGACCCAGTACTTC. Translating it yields CASSQDTLPQETQYF.

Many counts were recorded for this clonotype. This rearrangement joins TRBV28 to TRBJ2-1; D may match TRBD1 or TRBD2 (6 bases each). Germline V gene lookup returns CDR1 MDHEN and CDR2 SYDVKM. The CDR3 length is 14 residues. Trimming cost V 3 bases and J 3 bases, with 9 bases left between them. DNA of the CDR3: TGTGCCAGCAGTTTGGGGGGCGTCTACAATGAGCAGTTCTTC. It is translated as CASSLGGVYNEQFF.

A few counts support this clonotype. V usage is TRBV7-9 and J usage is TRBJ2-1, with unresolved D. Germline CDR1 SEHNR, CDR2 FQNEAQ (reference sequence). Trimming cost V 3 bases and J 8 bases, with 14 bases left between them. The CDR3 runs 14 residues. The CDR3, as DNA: TGTGCCAGCAGCTTTATAGCACGGACCCATGAGCAGTTCTTC. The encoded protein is CASSFIARTHEQFF.

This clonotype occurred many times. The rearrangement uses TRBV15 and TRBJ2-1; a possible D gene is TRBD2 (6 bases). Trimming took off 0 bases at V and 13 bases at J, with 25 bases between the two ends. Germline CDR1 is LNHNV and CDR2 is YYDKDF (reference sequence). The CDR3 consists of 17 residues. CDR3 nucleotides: TGTGCCACCAGCAGAGATCGAGTGGGGCCCCGGGTCGGGAGCCAGTTCTTC. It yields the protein CATSRDRVGPRVGSQFF.

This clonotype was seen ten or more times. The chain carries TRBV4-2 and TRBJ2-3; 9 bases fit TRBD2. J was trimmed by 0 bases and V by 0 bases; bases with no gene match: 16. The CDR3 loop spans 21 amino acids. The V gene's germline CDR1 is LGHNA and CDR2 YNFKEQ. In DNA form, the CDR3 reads TGTGCCAGCAGCCAAGAGGGTTTGGCGTATAGCGGGGGTAGCAGCACAGATACGCAGTATTTT. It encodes CASSQEGLAYSGGSSTDTQYF.

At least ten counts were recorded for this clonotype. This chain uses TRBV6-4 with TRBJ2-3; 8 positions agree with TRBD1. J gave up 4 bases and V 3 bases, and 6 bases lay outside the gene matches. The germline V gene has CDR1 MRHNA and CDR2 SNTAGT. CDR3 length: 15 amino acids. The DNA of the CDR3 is TGTGCCAGCAGTGAAGCAGGGGGCGCCCCAGATACGCAGTATTTT. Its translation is CASSEAGGAPDTQYF.

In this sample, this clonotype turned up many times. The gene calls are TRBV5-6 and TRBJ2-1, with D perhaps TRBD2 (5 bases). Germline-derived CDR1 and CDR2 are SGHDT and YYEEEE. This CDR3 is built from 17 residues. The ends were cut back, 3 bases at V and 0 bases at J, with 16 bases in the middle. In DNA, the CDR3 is TGTGCCAGCAGCTCCTATGACCTCCGGGGCTCCTACAATGAGCAGTTCTTC. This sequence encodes CASSSYDLRGSYNEQFF.

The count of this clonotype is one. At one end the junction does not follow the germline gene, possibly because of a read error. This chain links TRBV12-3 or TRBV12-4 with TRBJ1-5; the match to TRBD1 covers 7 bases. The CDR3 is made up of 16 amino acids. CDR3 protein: CDSSQGTVLSNQPQHF. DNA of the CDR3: TGTGACAGCTCCCAGGGGACAGTACTTAGCAATCAGCCCCAGCATTTT.